This record concerns one T cell receptor beta chain sequence. Methods used by the authors: For nucleated cells, counts were estimated from reference gene primer amplification. The assay was immunoSEQ multiplex PCR, and TCRdb's table has in-frame clones only and misses some. V and J calls plus clone size are reproduced from that table; the DNA served to infer D and trimming. The repertoire holds just over 150,000 clones, with more than 80% as singletons. This sample was taken from a study of blood T cell repertoires in COVID-19. Study-wide context: Samples taken during acute and convalescent COVID-19 were collected in the United States, Italy and Spain. T cells, B-cell-depleted T cells, or PBMCs provided the cDNA or gDNA that served as material.

The sequence derives from a woman in her 40s with acute or convalescent COVID-19. Sequenced material: peripheral blood.

The CDR3 region has the DNA TGTGCCTGGAGAATTTTTTTTGGCGGGAGGATGGCTAACTATGGCTACACCTTC. It encodes CAWRIFFGGRMANYGYTF. The rearrangement joins TRBV30 to TRBJ1-2; D remains unclear. CDR3 length equals 18 residues. The V gene lost 3 bases and the J gene lost 0 bases, with 23 bases spanning the gap. In germline, CDR1 is GTSNPN, CDR2 SVGIG (reference sequence). The full variable domain, in which reference TRBV30 and TRBJ1-2 provide the parts outside the CDR3, is SQTIHQWPATLVQPVGSPLSLECTVEGTSNPNLYWYRQAAGRGLQLLFYSVGIGQISSEVPQNLSASRPQDRQFILSSKKLLLSDSGFYLCAWRIFFGGRMANYGYTFGSGTRLTVV.